The T cell receptor beta chain under discussion was sequenced for a study of regulatory T cells in long-lasting Graves disease. This clonotype has a count of ten or more. According to the study, TCR beta libraries were built with iRepertoire HTBI primers and CDR3-region Arm-PCR. TCRdb analysed the multiplex PCR reads with MiXCR anew, one entry per CDR3 protein. The sample shows 530,000 or so distinct CDR3 sequences, about 16% of them seen only once. The CDR3 has 12 residues. The germline V gene has CDR1 SGHTA and CDR2 FQGNSA. V lost 2 bases, J lost 10 bases, and 9 bases lay in between. Time point in this sample: newly diagnosed GD, antithyroid drugs for less than 3 months. With RNA extracted from PBMCs as input, the TCR library was made. Diagnosis followed American Thyroid Association guidelines for Graves' disease. The data were also submitted as part of a second study, on T cells in Graves' hyperthyroidism and ophthalmopathy. That source notes: When ophthalmopathy did not progress within 18 months, Graves' hyperthyroidism was considered stable. HTBI primers were used for first-round RT-PCR of the TCR CDR3. Most clonotypes expanded in thyroid above 0.001 were likewise present in blood.

The chain links TRBV7-2 to TRBJ1-3; D gene ambiguous. This receptor was obtained from a young man with Graves disease. The starting material was peripheral blood mononuclear cells (PBMCs), obtained at new diagnosis, from a patient treated with antithyroid drugs. CDR3 bases: TGTGCCAGCAGCTTAACACGGACTACCATATATTTT. This encodes CASSLTRTTIYF.